These 29 T cell receptor beta chains were all obtained from the same sample, sequenced in a study of a mutant IDH1 vaccine in newly diagnosed glioma. Here immunoSEQ multiplex PCR was the method, and the copy in TCRdb shows in-frame clones only, minus some. Among about 30,000 clones listed, around 80% were seen once. Regarding time point: baseline, week 1 (first vaccination visit). As to treatment: pre-vaccination baseline after standard-of-care therapy. Here the sequenced sample was PBMCs, taken from a glioma patient treated with radiotherapy, temozolomide or both. The receptors come from a man aged 30 to 39 with glioma.

This clone was seen only once. The chain employs TRBV5-1 and TRBJ2-5; maybe TRBD2 (6 bases). The CDR3 has 13 residues. Trimming pared 4 bases from V and 1 base from J, leaving 8 bases between. The germline CDR1 and CDR2 sequences are SGHRS and YFSETQ. CDR3 sequence: CASSRDFQETQYF. CDR3 in DNA: TGCGCCAGCAGCCGGGACTTCCAAGAGACCCAGTACTTC.

The chain recombines TRBV6-1 with TRBJ1-3, with D possibly TRBD1 on 6 matching bases. Per the germline V gene, CDR1 is MNHNS and CDR2 is SASEGT. V dropped 0 bases and J dropped 3 bases, with 12 bases sitting between them. The CDR3 has 16 amino acids. CDR3 in amino acids: CASSEAGGENGNTIYF. The DNA of the CDR3 is TGTGCCAGCAGTGAAGCGGGGGGCGAAAATGGAAACACCATATATTTT.

There are a few counts of this clone. V and J are TRBV30 and TRBJ1-2; D remains unclear. CDR3 length: 15 residues. Trimming removed 0 bases at V and 4 bases at J, with 15 bases between. Germline V gene lookup returns CDR1 GTSNPN and CDR2 SVGIG (reference sequence). CDR3 region: CAWSVKNVFRYGYTF. CDR3 in DNA: TGTGCCTGGAGTGTAAAGAATGTCTTTCGCTATGGCTACACCTTC.

This rearrangement joins TRBV19 to TRBJ1-5, with 7 bases lining up with TRBD1. Germline CDR1 and CDR2: LNHDA and SQIVND (reference sequence). V was clipped by 6 bases and J by 6 bases; unmatched bases: 8. The CDR3 sequence is 14 residues long. The CDR3 sequence is CASSQDREGQPQHF. DNA for the CDR3: TGTGCCAGTAGCCAAGACAGGGAGGGTCAGCCCCAGCATTTT. The variable domain in full, with the rest retrieved from reference TRBV19 and TRBJ1-5, is DGGITQSPKYLFRKEGQNVTLSCEQNLNHDAMYWYRQDPGQGLRLIYYSQIVNDFQKGDIAEGYSVSREKKESFPLTVTSAQKNPTAFYLCASSQDREGQPQHFGDGTRLSIL.

The chain couples TRBV7-8 to TRBJ1-1, with a tentative D call TRBD1 (6 bases). Germline V gene lookup returns CDR1 SGHVS and CDR2 FQNEAQ. The CDR3 is 15 residues long. V lost 4 bases and J 3 bases, leaving 15 bases between the germline ends. CDR3 amino acids: CASSYPTGMDTEAFF. CDR3 sequence (DNA): TGTGCCAGCAGCTACCCCACAGGGATGGACACTGAAGCTTTCTTT.

In its sample, this clone was seen a few times. V and J are TRBV6-5 and TRBJ1-2, with 10 bases that match TRBD1. CDR1 is MNHEY and CDR2 is SVGAGI in the germline V gene. V lost 6 bases, J lost 11 bases, and 9 bases stayed unmatched. There are 13 residues in the CDR3. The CDR3 spells CASRGTGVKRYTF. CDR3 in DNA: TGTGCCAGCAGAGGGACAGGGGTAAAAAGATACACCTTC.

The rearrangement links TRBV4-1 to TRBJ1-6, with a weak D call TRBD1 (5 bases). Germline assignment: CDR1 MGHRA and CDR2 YSYEKL. V shed 0 bases and J shed 8 bases, with 14 bases lying between them. The CDR3 runs to 16 residues. CDR3 loop: CASSQDGGGVDSPLHF. The CDR3 nucleotides read TGCGCCAGCAGCCAAGACGGAGGAGGGGTGGATTCACCCCTCCACTTT.

This clone showed up just a few times. The V gene is TRBV6-6, the J gene TRBJ1-6, with 8 bases that match TRBD1. V shed 5 bases, J shed 7 bases, and the junction held 7 bases outside the gene matches. Germline V gene lookup returns CDR1 MNHNY and CDR2 SVGAGI (reference sequence). CDR3 size: 15 residues. The CDR3 sequence: CASSPRQGINSPLHF. CDR3 in DNA: TGTGCCAGCAGTCCCCGACAGGGGATCAATTCACCCCTCCACTTT.

The V call is TRBV5-4, the J call TRBJ2-7; 10 nucleotides align to TRBD2. Germline lookup yields CDR1 SGHNT and CDR2 YYREEE (reference sequence). Trimming removed 3 bases from V and 5 bases from J; junction bases left unmatched: 8. The CDR3 covers 15 residues. The CDR3 nucleotides read TGTGCCAGCAGCTCGGGGCGGCTAGCGGGAGACGAGCAGTACTTC. It specifies CASSSGRLAGDEQYF.

The chain recombines TRBV6-6 with TRBJ2-1; 13 bases match TRBD2. The CDR3 runs to 12 residues. CDR1 is MNHNY and CDR2 is SVGAGI in the germline V gene (reference sequence). The V segment lost 5 bases and the J segment 15 bases; nucleotides outside the gene matches: 4. CDR3 sequence (DNA): TGTGCCAGCAGTCCAGGACTAGCGGGGGCGTTCTTC. Protein sequence: CASSPGLAGAFF.

The chain combines TRBV6-5 with TRBJ1-2, with 7 bases fitting TRBD1. The CDR3 runs to 12 residues. Trimming cost V 4 bases and J 7 bases; bases outside gene matches: 3. Germline values: CDR1 MNHEY, CDR2 SVGAGI. CDR3 in amino acids: CASSSDRFGYTF. The CDR3 DNA sequence: TGTGCCAGCAGTTCGGACAGGTTTGGCTACACCTTC.

This chain links TRBV5-1 with TRBJ2-5; 7 nucleotides match TRBD1. Germline V gene data show CDR1 as SGHRS and CDR2 as YFSETQ. Trimming at V came to 1 base and at J to 5 bases, leaving 8 bases not matched to a gene. This CDR3 is 15 amino acids long. The CDR3, as DNA: TGCGCCAGCAGCTTGATCGGGACAGCACTCGAGACCCAGTACTTC. Translation: CASSLIGTALETQYF. The whole variable domain, filled in from reference TRBV5-1 and TRBJ2-5, reads KAGVTQTPRYLIKTRGQQVTLSCSPISGHRSVSWYQQTPGQGLQFLFEYFSETQRNKGNFPGRFSGRQFSNSRSEMNVSTLELGDSALYLCASSLIGTALETQYFGPGTRLLVL.

The chain has TRBV7-9 and TRBJ2-6, with 9 bases that match TRBD1. The CDR3 spans 17 residues. Per germline, CDR1 SEHNR and CDR2 FQNEAQ (reference sequence). V dropped 6 bases and J dropped 2; count of bases not matched to a gene: 8. CDR3 sequence reads: CASRPLTGGAGANVLTF. CDR3 DNA sequence: TGTGCCAGCAGGCCTCTTACAGGGGGCGCTGGGGCCAACGTCCTGACTTTC.

This clone occurred a few times. The chain uses TRBV2 and TRBJ2-7, with D tentatively TRBD1 (5 bases). Germline V gene sequence: CDR1 SNHLY, CDR2 FYNNEI. The V end lost 1 base, the J end lost 2 bases, and 12 bases lay between the germline ends. This CDR3 is built from 15 residues. Written as DNA, the CDR3 is TGTGCCAGCAGTGAAGGGACATTGGACACCTACGAGCAGTACTTC. As protein: CASSEGTLDTYEQYF.

This sequence joins TRBV5-1 and TRBJ1-3; 7 nucleotides line up with TRBD1. The CDR3 is 15 amino acids. Germline loops: CDR1 SGHRS, CDR2 YFSETQ. The V gene end was trimmed by 3 bases and the J gene end by 0 bases; junction bases not matched to a gene: 3. The CDR3 coding sequence is TGCGCCAGCAGCTCCGGGACAGTCTCTGGAAACACCATATATTTT. Translation: CASSSGTVSGNTIYF.

The sample holds a few counts of this clone. The chain has TRBV19 and TRBJ2-3; 8 bases match TRBD1. Germline V gene data show CDR1 as LNHDA and CDR2 as SQIVND (reference sequence). The CDR3 extends over 15 amino acids. After removal of 3 bases from V and 5 bases from J, the junction contained 7 bases not matched to a gene. The CDR3 DNA reads as TGTGCCAGTAGTATTTCAGGGGGCTTTCAAGATACGCAGTATTTT. Translated, it gives CASSISGGFQDTQYF.

V usage is TRBV6-1 and J usage is TRBJ2-2; TRBD2 matches 14 bases. CDR1 is MNHNS, CDR2 SASEGT, per germline. CDR3 length: 15 amino acids. V shed 10 bases and J 5 bases; nucleotides not matched to a gene: 6. CDR3 in amino acids: CANGLAGGGTGELFF. In DNA form, the CDR3 reads TGTGCCAACGGACTAGCGGGGGGTGGAACCGGGGAGCTGTTTTTT.

This clone was seen a single time. The V and J genes are TRBV19 and TRBJ2-6, with D hard to call. The CDR3 has 14 residues. The germline V gene has CDR1 LNHDA and CDR2 SQIVND (reference sequence). V shed 4 bases and J shed 1 base, with 5 bases lying between them. The CDR3 loop reads CASSTASGANVLTF. The DNA of the CDR3 is TGTGCCAGTAGTACAGCTTCTGGGGCCAACGTCCTGACTTTC.

The chain joins TRBV29-1 to TRBJ2-6; D is unresolved. From germline, CDR1 is SQVTM and CDR2 ANQGSEA. The CDR3 is 13 residues long. V was trimmed by 7 bases and J by 1 base, leaving 8 bases between them. The chain's CDR3 is CSATWSGANVLTF. DNA for the CDR3: TGCAGCGCTACATGGTCTGGGGCCAACGTCCTGACTTTC.

This CDR3 reads CSAKDSHEQYF. As DNA, the CDR3 is TGCAGTGCTAAGGACTCGCACGAGCAGTACTTC. The chain has TRBV20-1 and TRBJ2-7; D possibly corresponds to TRBD2 (5 bases). Trimming took 4 bases from V and 5 from J, leaving 9 bases between them. CDR3 length equals 11 residues. Germline V gene data show CDR1 as DFQATT and CDR2 as SNEGSKA (reference sequence).

This chain joins TRBV7-9 and TRBJ2-5; 11 positions agree with TRBD2. V lost 5 bases and J lost 2; bases outside the gene matches: 7. The CDR3 runs to 16 residues. CDR1 SEHNR and CDR2 FQNEAQ come from the germline V gene (reference sequence). CDR3 sequence reads: CASSPLGTSGQETQYF. CDR3 nucleotide sequence: TGTGCCAGCAGCCCCTTGGGGACTAGCGGACAAGAGACCCAGTACTTC.

V is TRBV7-2 and J is TRBJ1-6; weak D call: TRBD1 (6 bases). Germline V lookup: CDR1 SGHTA, CDR2 FQGNSA. V was shortened by 7 bases and J by 14 bases, with 18 bases between the two germline ends. The CDR3 runs 13 residues. CDR3 in amino acids: CASTQRTAQALHF. The CDR3 DNA reads TGTGCCAGCACCCAACGGACAGCTCAAGCCCTCCACTTT.

The gene calls are TRBV5-1 and TRBJ2-2, with 11 bases that match TRBD1. This CDR3 is 16 amino acids long. V lost 3 bases, J lost 6 bases, and 7 bases stayed unmatched. Germline CDR1 and CDR2: SGHRS and YFSETQ. As DNA, the CDR3 is TGCGCCAGCAGCTCGACCGGGACAGGGGGAGCCGGGGAGCTGTTTTTT. Its translation: CASSSTGTGGAGELFF.

This chain joins TRBV5-8 and TRBJ2-6; no reliable D call. V gave up 3 bases and J gave up 0 bases, with 13 bases separating them. The CDR3 loop spans 17 amino acids. CDR1 SGHTS and CDR2 YDEGEE come from the germline V gene. The CDR3, as DNA: TGTGCCAGCAGCTCGCCCTTTGGGTCCTCTGGGGCCAACGTCCTGACTTTC. Translating it yields CASSSPFGSSGANVLTF. The full variable domain, rest sourced from reference TRBV5-8 and TRBJ2-6, is EAGVTQSPTHLIKTRGQQATLRCSPISGHTSVYWYQQALGLGLQFLLWYDEGEERNRGNFPPRFSGRQFPNYSSELNVNALELEDSALYLCASSSPFGSSGANVLTFGAGSRLTVL.

This clone was observed a few times. The V and J genes are TRBV4-1 and TRBJ1-5, with TRBD1 as a possible D gene (6 bases). The CDR3 spans 18 residues. The V end was cut by 0 bases, the J end by 2 bases, with 17 bases between. The germline gives CDR1 MGHRA, CDR2 YSYEKL. CDR3 DNA sequence: TGCGCCAGCAGCCAAGATCGTTTAGGGGGGGGAGGCAATCAGCCCCAGCATTTT. It specifies CASSQDRLGGGGNQPQHF.

The chain is built from TRBV4-1 and TRBJ2-2; D is ambiguous. This CDR3 is 14 amino acids long. The germline V and J ends were trimmed by 4 bases and 8 bases, with 14 bases remaining between them. Germline values: CDR1 MGHRA, CDR2 YSYEKL. The CDR3 here is CASSPRTPAGELFF. The CDR3 region has the DNA TGCGCCAGCAGCCCCCGTACTCCGGCTGGGGAGCTGTTTTTT.

The chain recombines TRBV5-1 with TRBJ1-1; TRBD1 agrees at 10 bases. Germline values: CDR1 SGHRS, CDR2 YFSETQ. The V and J ends lost 5 bases and 3 bases, in that order; junction bases with no gene match: 1. This CDR3 is 13 amino acids long. CDR3 region: CASRGTGDTEAFF. The CDR3 region has the DNA TGCGCCAGCAGAGGGACAGGGGACACTGAAGCTTTCTTT.

The chain recombines TRBV5-1 with TRBJ2-7, with 12 bases fitting TRBD2. With 5 bases clipped from V and 2 bases from J, the junction kept 5 bases outside the gene matches. The CDR3 has 15 amino acids. Germline-derived CDR1 and CDR2 are SGHRS and YFSETQ. CDR3 nucleotide sequence: TGCGCCAGCAGTCCCCGGACTAGCGGGACCTACGAGCAGTACTTC. This sequence encodes CASSPRTSGTYEQYF. Together with reference TRBV5-1 and TRBJ2-7, the CDR3 gives the full variable domain: KAGVTQTPRYLIKTRGQQVTLSCSPISGHRSVSWYQQTPGQGLQFLFEYFSETQRNKGNFPGRFSGRQFSNSRSEMNVSTLELGDSALYLCASSPRTSGTYEQYFGPGTRLTVT.

V is TRBV10-2 and J is TRBJ2-6, with 9 bases that match TRBD2. The CDR3 is 19 amino acids. After removal of 11 bases from V and 1 base from J, the junction contained 18 bases not matched to a gene. CDR1 and CDR2 from the germline V gene are WSHSY and SAAADI. CDR3 loop: CASREGIAGEASGANVLTF. CDR3 coding DNA: TGCGCCTCCCGGGAGGGGATAGCGGGAGAGGCATCTGGGGCCAACGTCCTGACTTTC.